This T cell receptor (beta chain) appears in the sequencing data of a study of blood T cell repertoires in COVID-19. Methods used by the authors: By means of reference gene primer amplification, nucleated cell counts were estimated. Some clones are missing from TCRdb's copy, which holds only in-frame ones; the method was immunoSEQ multiplex PCR. V, J and clone size were drawn from that table, and D and trimming were deduced from the DNA. The repertoire has under 150,000 clones, more than 70% of them found once; the top ten carry approximately 5%. Patients at the Seattle site were enrolled during active infection and followed longitudinally. Sequencing was done on a sample of peripheral blood. This clonotype was sampled from a woman aged 55-75 years with COVID-19, enrolled during active disease.

This chain's CDR3 is CASSMRSGTENYGYTF. The CDR3 DNA is TGTGCCAGTAGTATGCGCTCCGGGACAGAGAACTATGGCTACACCTTC. The chain couples TRBV19 to TRBJ1-2; 7 bases line up with TRBD1. This CDR3 has 16 amino acids. CDR1 and CDR2 from the germline V gene are LNHDA and SQIVND (reference sequence). V lost 3 bases and J lost 2; bases outside the gene matches: 9.